A selection of T cell receptor beta chains follows, all from one sample in a study of T-cell memory formation after mild COVID-19. TCRdb re-called the 5' RACE reads through MiXCR, storing one row per CDR3 protein. In the table there are 300,000 to 350,000 distinct CDR3 sequences, 15% to 20% of which are singletons. Sequenced sample: PBMCs or a T cell subset sorted from them (not recorded which). The receptor set was obtained from a man aged 18 to 29 who had mild COVID-19 (a few samples of this study predate the infection). Cell type and time point are not known. The CDR3 runs from the conserved cysteine through the conserved F or W. Fields, in order: CDR3 DNA, CDR3 protein, J gene, CDR3 length, D gene, V gene, clone size. D genes are given only for firm matches. Rows give clone size only sometimes, using once, few, many, or a class for an expanded clone.

TGTGCCAGCAGCTCAGCGGGAACGAACACCGGGGAGCTGTTTTTT CASSSAGTNTGELFF TRBJ2-2 15 TRBD2 TRBV11-3 -
TGTGCCAGCAGGATACAGGGCCAAGAGACCCAGTACTTC CASRIQGQETQYF TRBJ2-5 13 - TRBV12-3/TRBV12-4 -
TGTGCCAGCAGTTCCCGGGGGGGGCGACTTGCTAGCACAGATACGCAGTATTTT CASSSRGGRLASTDTQYF TRBJ2-3 18 TRBD2 TRBV6-2/TRBV6-3 -
TGTGCCTACGACCGGGGGGCACGCTATGGCTACACCTTC CAYDRGARYGYTF TRBJ1-2 13 - TRBV30 few
TGTGCCAGCAGCTTGACAGGGGAATTGAGAGGAAACACCATATATTTT CASSLTGELRGNTIYF TRBJ1-3 16 TRBD1 TRBV7-2 few
TGTGCCAGCAGCGTGGGACAGGGGCTACATCAGCCCCAGCATTTT CASSVGQGLHQPQHF TRBJ1-5 15 TRBD1 TRBV9 once
TGTGCCAGCAATAACGGAGGGGTCGGGGAGCTGTTTTTT CASNNGGVGELFF TRBJ2-2 13 - TRBV6-1 few
TGTGCCAGCAGCTTAGAGGGCGGGGATTTCCATGGCTACACCTTC CASSLEGGDFHGYTF TRBJ1-2 15 - TRBV11-2 -
TGTGCCAGCAGTTACTCGAGACCTCAGGGGTCCGGCAACTATGGCTACACCTTC CASSYSRPQGSGNYGYTF TRBJ1-2 18 - TRBV6-5 -
TGTGCCAGCATCCTAAGCCTAGTGACTGGCACAGATACGCAGTATTTT CASILSLVTGTDTQYF TRBJ2-3 16 - TRBV6-2/TRBV6-3 once
TGTGCCAGCTCACCATACAGACTGAACACTGAAGCTTTCTTT CASSPYRLNTEAFF TRBJ1-1 14 - TRBV18 few
TGTGCCAGCAGATCCTGGGTTAGGCCAGATACGCAGTATTTT CASRSWVRPDTQYF TRBJ2-3 14 - TRBV6-2/TRBV6-3 -
TGTGCCAGCAGCCGAGGAACAGGGGCTTCACCCCTCCACTTT CASSRGTGASPLHF TRBJ1-6 14 TRBD1 TRBV6-2/TRBV6-3 few
TGCGCCAGCAGCCAAGATCGGACTAGCGGTTTCAACACCGGGGAGCTGTTTTTT CASSQDRTSGFNTGELFF TRBJ2-2 18 TRBD2 TRBV4-3 -
TGTGCCAGCAGCATGGCAGCGGAGACCCAGTACTTC CASSMAAETQYF TRBJ2-5 12 - TRBV7-2 -
TGCGCCAGCAGCCAAGAATGGGGGAGCACTGAAGCTTTCTTT CASSQEWGSTEAFF TRBJ1-1 14 - TRBV4-3 -
TGCGCCAGCAGTGAGCCCCTGAGGGGATCACCCCTCCACTTT CASSEPLRGSPLHF TRBJ1-6 14 - TRBV10-2 -
TGTGCCAGCAGTTCCCGCGGGGGAAGGGATACGCAGTATTTT CASSSRGGRDTQYF TRBJ2-3 14 TRBD2 TRBV12-3/TRBV12-4 -
TGTGCCAGCAACGGAGTTGCAACTAATGAAAAACTGTTTTTT CASNGVATNEKLFF TRBJ1-4 14 - TRBV6-2/TRBV6-3 few
TGTGCCAGCAGCCAACCCCCGGGGTGGGACACCGGGGAGCTGTTTTTT CASSQPPGWDTGELFF TRBJ2-2 16 - TRBV7-6 -
TGCGCCAGCAGCCACCCGGAACGAAACTACGAGCAGTACTTC CASSHPERNYEQYF TRBJ2-7 14 - TRBV5-1 -
TGTGCCAGCAGCCGGGACAGGGGGAATTCACCCCTCCACTTT CASSRDRGNSPLHF TRBJ1-6 14 TRBD1 TRBV27 -
TGTGCCAGCAGTCCCCTGACTAGCGGATGGGATACGCAGTATTTT CASSPLTSGWDTQYF TRBJ2-3 15 TRBD2 TRBV6-5 -
TGTGCCAGCAGACCGGCCGGGACTAGCTTTACAGATACGCAGTATTTT CASRPAGTSFTDTQYF TRBJ2-3 16 TRBD2 TRBV28 -
TGTGCCATCAGAACCTTAGGGAACACTGAAGCTTTCTTT CAIRTLGNTEAFF TRBJ1-1 13 - TRBV10-3 -
TGTGCCAGCAGTAGGGACATACTCTCCGAAGCTTTCTTT CASSRDILSEAFF TRBJ1-1 13 - TRBV6-6 few
TGTGCCAGCAGCCTATGGACTAGCCCAAACAATGAGCAGTTCTTC CASSLWTSPNNEQFF TRBJ2-1 15 TRBD2 TRBV7-2 -
TGCGCCAGCAGCCAAGATACTAGCTGGGGGGCCGGAGAGCAGTTCTTC CASSQDTSWGAGEQFF TRBJ2-1 16 - TRBV4-3 -
TGCAGCGTTGAGGGGACAGCCTCTGGGGCCAACGTCCTGACTTTC CSVEGTASGANVLTF TRBJ2-6 15 TRBD1 TRBV29-1 -
TGTGCCAGCAGCCTCCATGGGTTCGCATTCAACGGAGCAGATACGCAGTATTTT CASSLHGFAFNGADTQYF TRBJ2-3 18 - TRBV14 -